This T cell receptor beta chain was sequenced for a study of identical twins. This clonotype was seen only a few times. Its antigen is unidentified. TCRdb called the 5' RACE reads again in MiXCR, with one record for every CDR3 protein. The table shows 700,000 or so distinct CDR3 sequences, with 8.5% to 9% occurring only once. Overall study findings and caveats: Reduced insertions were recorded for abundant cord blood beta clonotypes, with no such pattern in memory repertoires.

The sample was also reused in another study, on yellow fever vaccine responses in identical twins. That report adds: Twins showed a vaccine T cell response that reportedly seemed partly convergent, partly personalized.

The sequence was collected from a woman under 30 in good health. Sequences were obtained from PBMCs.

The CDR3, as DNA: TGTGCCATCAGTGAGTCGGGGGGGCGCGGAACCGGGGAGCTGTTTTTT. Protein: CAISESGGRGTGELFF. The genes are TRBV10-3 and TRBJ2-2; D is perhaps TRBD2 (7 bases). Between the trimmed V and J ends, which lost 0 bases and 5 bases, there was a span of 13 bases. This CDR3 comprises 16 residues. The germline CDR1 and CDR2 sequences are ENHRY and SYGVKD.